This entry is about one T cell receptor (beta chain). The antigen is undetermined. CDR1 and CDR2 (germline): LNHDA, SQIVND (reference sequence). V lost 7 bases to trimming and J lost 5 bases; unmatched junction nucleotides: 9. CDR3 length: 14 amino acids. This entry is derived from a study of T cell responses to AZD1222 COVID-19 vaccine. Study outcomes and limitations: Two doses of AZD1222 preceded a rise in Spike-specific TCR breadth and depth.

The data were produced by immunoSEQ multiplex PCR, yet TCRdb's version contains in-frame clones alone and is incomplete. The top ten clones hold about 3.1% of a sample with about 78,000 clones, roughly 80% of them seen once. The specimen comprised peripheral blood, sampled on day 0 of AZD1222 vaccination. The gene calls are TRBV19 and TRBJ1-2; TRBD1 agrees at 8 bases. The origin of this receptor is an adult in good health. The CDR3 DNA sequence: TGTGCCAGTAACCCCTCGGACAGGGATTATGGCTACACCTTC. It encodes CASNPSDRDYGYTF. The variable domain in full, with the rest retrieved from reference TRBV19 and TRBJ1-2, is DGGITQSPKYLFRKEGQNVTLSCEQNLNHDAMYWYRQDPGQGLRLIYYSQIVNDFQKGDIAEGYSVSREKKESFPLTVTSAQKNPTAFYLCASNPSDRDYGYTFGSGTRLTVV.